This T cell receptor (beta chain) was identified in a study of blood T cell repertoires in COVID-19. Study background: Whether acute or convalescent, the COVID-19 samples came from the United States, Italy and Spain. Nucleic acid was either cDNA or gDNA, and it came from T cells, B-cell-depleted T cells, or PBMCs.

Followed over time, Seattle patients had been enrolled while infection was active. The CDR3 runs 17 residues. Trimming at V came to 3 bases and at J to 10 bases, leaving 11 bases not matched to a gene. Original data processing: Estimation of nucleated cell counts was performed using reference gene primer amplification. The method was immunoSEQ multiplex PCR; TCRdb's version includes in-frame clones alone and lacks a portion of them. V, J and clone size derive from that table, while D and trimming were established from the DNA sequence. The sample carries 200,000 to 250,000 clones, 82% recorded once. The receptor was derived from a woman of 80 years or more with COVID-19, enrolled during active disease. Source material: peripheral blood. The rearrangement links TRBV23-1 to TRBJ1-6; 11 bases align to TRBD1. TRBV23-1 is an ORF, with its function uncertain. As DNA, the CDR3 is TGCGCCAGCAGTCATAGGGACAGGGGGACCTTTTGGTCACCCCTCCACTTT. Amino acids: CASSHRDRGTFWSPLHF.